What follows are 10 T cell receptor beta chains derived from one specimen sequenced in a study of blood T cell repertoires in COVID-19. The data were produced by immunoSEQ multiplex PCR, yet TCRdb's version contains in-frame clones alone and is incomplete. The table shows roughly 110,000 clones, with roughly 85% occurring only once. Sequencing was done on a sample of peripheral blood. Receptors were obtained from a human donor in a cohort sampled during active COVID-19.

V and J are TRBV6-6 and TRBJ2-1; 7 bases are shared with TRBD1. The CDR3 totals 13 residues. Germline loops: CDR1 MNHNY, CDR2 SVGAGI (reference sequence). V lost 5 bases and J lost 7; bases outside the gene matches: 5. CDR3 coding DNA: TGTGCCAGCAGTGTCACAGGGGTAAATGAGCAGTTCTTC. It translates to CASSVTGVNEQFF.

The V gene is TRBV4-2, the J gene TRBJ2-7, with 7 bases that match TRBD1. The CDR3 loop spans 14 amino acids. Trimming removed 1 base from V and 5 bases from J; junction bases left unmatched: 5. Per germline, CDR1 LGHNA and CDR2 YNFKEQ. CDR3 residues: CASSQGDRAHEQYF. The CDR3 bases are TGTGCCAGCAGCCAAGGAGACAGGGCGCACGAGCAGTACTTC.

The V gene is TRBV27, the J gene TRBJ2-3; D remains unclear. CDR3 length: 14 residues. Per the germline V gene, CDR1 is MNHEY and CDR2 is SMNVEV (reference sequence). The V end was cut by 0 bases, the J end by 9 bases, with 13 bases between. CDR3: CASSLSGPPGTQYF. CDR3 coding DNA: TGTGCCAGCAGTTTATCAGGCCCTCCCGGGACGCAGTATTTT.

This sequence joins TRBV9 and TRBJ1-1; 7 bases agree with TRBD1. This CDR3 contains 15 residues. J gave up 11 bases and V 3 bases, and 16 bases lay outside the gene matches. Germline lookup yields CDR1 SGDLS and CDR2 YYNGEE. CDR3 residues: CASSAEGVRGTKAFF. Here the CDR3 DNA reads TGTGCCAGCAGCGCCGAGGGGGTCAGGGGGACCAAGGCTTTCTTT.

This clone was seen a few times. The chain carries TRBV30 and TRBJ2-7; the D is unclear. In germline, CDR1 is GTSNPN, CDR2 SVGIG (reference sequence). This CDR3 comprises 12 residues. V gave up 2 bases and J gave up 3 bases, with 8 bases separating them. DNA of the CDR3: TGTGCCTGGAGTACTAAAGGCTACGAGCAGTACTTC. It encodes CAWSTKGYEQYF.

This chain joins TRBV7-2 and TRBJ2-2; possible D gene TRBD1, 5 bases. Germline V lookup: CDR1 SGHTA, CDR2 FQGNSA. V was pared by 2 bases and J by 2 bases, with 6 bases between. CDR3 length: 14 residues. The CDR3 region has the DNA TGTGCCAGCAGCTTACAGGGAAACACCGGGGAGCTGTTTTTT. This translates into CASSLQGNTGELFF.

The J gene is TRBJ2-6, the V gene TRBV28, with D possibly matching TRBD2 (7 bases). Trimming shortened V by 6 bases and J by 3 bases, and 12 bases separated the two germline ends. The CDR3 loop spans 15 amino acids. CDR1 MDHEN and CDR2 SYDVKM come from the germline V gene. CDR3: CASSSGGRGANVLTF. CDR3 DNA sequence: TGTGCCAGCAGCTCCGGGGGGCGTGGGGCCAACGTCCTGACTTTC.

Only a few counts were recorded for this clone. The chain has TRBV3-1 (or the pseudogene TRBV3-2) and TRBJ1-1; D possibly corresponds to TRBD1 (5 bases). This CDR3 is built from 15 residues. Germline V gives CDR1 LGHDT, CDR2 YNNKEL (reference sequence). V lost 4 bases and J lost 1, with 13 bases in between. For the CDR3, the DNA is TGTGCCAGCAGCCGGGGCGCCGAAACGAACACTGAAGCTTTCTTT. Its protein is CASSRGAETNTEAFF.

The chain has TRBV3-1 (or the pseudogene TRBV3-2) and TRBJ1-2; tentative D call: TRBD1 (5 bases). Germline loops: CDR1 LGHDT, CDR2 YNNKEL (reference sequence). Deletions cut 2 bases from V and 8 bases from J, with 12 bases between. CDR3 length: 13 amino acids. The DNA of the CDR3 is TGTGCCAGCAGCCAACTGGAGGGGTCCGGCTACACCTTC. Its protein is CASSQLEGSGYTF.

This clone was detected only once. The chain employs TRBV27 and TRBJ1-5, with 9 positions matching TRBD1. Germline trimming cut 5 bases from V and 0 bases from J; bases unmatched to any gene: 11. This CDR3 spans 18 amino acids. CDR1 and CDR2 (germline): MNHEY, SMNVEV (reference sequence). CDR3 sequence reads: CASSLKGQGGHSNQPQHF. The CDR3 DNA is TGTGCCAGCAGTCTCAAGGGACAGGGTGGGCATAGCAATCAGCCCCAGCATTTT.